The present TCR beta chain was sequenced within a study of spatial heterogeneity in lung cancer. The CDR3 runs 15 residues. Germline V gene data show CDR1 as SNHLY and CDR2 as FYNNEI. V lost 7 bases to trimming and J lost 3 bases, with 15 bases between them. Time point: sample taken at primary tumor resection. Tumor, nontumor lung or frozen PBMC supplied whole RNA that was sequenced unsorted. TCRdb recomputed calls from the 5' RACE reads with MiXCR, one row per CDR3 protein. The sample lists about 82,000 distinct CDR3 sequences, around 12% occurring once. The receptor comes from a male donor with early-stage non-small cell lung cancer. Sequenced here: PBMCs, sampled at surgery. The rearrangement joins TRBV2 to TRBJ1-4, with a tentative D call TRBD1 (5 bases). This chain's CDR3 is CASNQNPGSNEKLFF. Written as DNA, the CDR3 is TGTGCCAGCAACCAAAACCCAGGGTCTAATGAAAAACTGTTTTTT.